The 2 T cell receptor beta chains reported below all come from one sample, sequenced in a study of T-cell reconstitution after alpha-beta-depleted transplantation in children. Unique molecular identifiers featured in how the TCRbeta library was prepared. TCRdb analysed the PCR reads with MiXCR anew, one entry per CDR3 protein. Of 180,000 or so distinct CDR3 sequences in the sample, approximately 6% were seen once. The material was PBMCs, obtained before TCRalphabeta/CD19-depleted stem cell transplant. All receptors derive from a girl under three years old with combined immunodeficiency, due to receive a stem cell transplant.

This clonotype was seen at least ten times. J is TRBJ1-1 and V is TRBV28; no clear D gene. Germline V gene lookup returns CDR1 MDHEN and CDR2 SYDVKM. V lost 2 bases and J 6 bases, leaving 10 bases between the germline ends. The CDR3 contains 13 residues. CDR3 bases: TGTGCCAGCAGTTTACGCCTCCCGGCTGAAGCTTTCTTT. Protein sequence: CASSLRLPAEAFF.

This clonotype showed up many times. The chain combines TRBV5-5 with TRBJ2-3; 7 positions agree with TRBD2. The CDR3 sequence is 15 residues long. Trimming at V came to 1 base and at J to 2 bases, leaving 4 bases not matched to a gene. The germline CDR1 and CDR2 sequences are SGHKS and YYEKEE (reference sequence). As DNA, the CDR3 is TGTGCCAGCAGCTTGTACCTAGCGGTCACAGATACGCAGTATTTT. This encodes CASSLYLAVTDTQYF.